The 23 T cell receptor beta chains given below trace back to one sample, sequenced in a study of radiation and T cells in renal cell carcinoma. Method: immunoSEQ multiplex PCR; TCRdb's copy keeps in-frame clones and lacks some. The sample contains about 130,000 clones, more than 70% of which appear only once. Time point noted: blood 2 weeks post-SBRT. Treatment noted: 15 Gy SBRT to primary tumor, nephrectomy 4 weeks later. The input for sequencing was blood, taken from a patient whose treatment included radiotherapy and nephrectomy. These receptors originate from a woman aged 70-85 years with renal cell carcinoma.

This chain links TRBV18 with TRBJ1-1, with 9 bases lining up with TRBD1. CDR3 length: 13 residues. Germline V gene lookup returns CDR1 KGHSH and CDR2 LQKENI. V was pared by 2 bases and J by 8 bases, with 3 bases of the junction left unmatched. In DNA form, the CDR3 reads TGTGCCAGCTCACCAACAGGGGGCTACGAAGCTTTCTTT. Encoded protein: CASSPTGGYEAFF. Full variable domain (outside the CDR3, taken from reference TRBV18 and TRBJ1-1): NAGVMQNPRHLVRRRGQEARLRCSPMKGHSHVYWYRQLPEEGLKFMVYLQKENIIDESGMPKERFSAEFPKEGPSILRIQQVVRGDSAAYFCASSPTGGYEAFFGQGTRLTVV.

The chain carries TRBV30 and TRBJ2-3, with D maybe TRBD2 (6 bases). Per the germline V gene, CDR1 is GTSNPN and CDR2 is SVGIG (reference sequence). V lost 5 bases and J 2 bases, leaving 11 bases between the germline ends. This CDR3 spans 13 amino acids. CDR3 nucleotides: TGTGCCTGGTCACTAGCTTCCACAGATACGCAGTATTTT. Its protein is CAWSLASTDTQYF. Variable domain in full (rest from reference TRBV30 and TRBJ2-3): SQTIHQWPATLVQPVGSPLSLECTVEGTSNPNLYWYRQAAGRGLQLLFYSVGIGQISSEVPQNLSASRPQDRQFILSSKKLLLSDSGFYLCAWSLASTDTQYFGPGTRLTVL.

The chain combines TRBV28 with TRBJ1-2, with D unclear. CDR1 and CDR2 (germline): MDHEN, SYDVKM. Trimming left V 6 bases short and J 2 bases short, with 25 bases between. There are 18 residues in the CDR3. The CDR3 loop is CASSDVRQAGRSNYGYTF. CDR3 nucleotides: TGTGCCAGCAGCGATGTAAGGCAGGCTGGACGGTCAAACTATGGCTACACCTTC.

A single count supports this clone. The chain employs TRBV6-1 and TRBJ1-4; D is unclear. Germline V gene sequence: CDR1 MNHNS, CDR2 SASEGT. The CDR3 is 16 residues long. V lost 2 bases to trimming and J lost 7 bases, with 17 bases between them. The DNA for the CDR3 is TGTGCCAGCAGTGAATCCGTGAGGCCCCGAAGTGAAAAACTGTTTTTT. Its protein is CASSESVRPRSEKLFF.

The chain couples TRBV28 to TRBJ1-1; unclear D gene. This CDR3 region has 12 residues. Trimming removed 1 base at V and 2 bases at J, with 2 bases between. Germline CDR1 is MDHEN and CDR2 is SYDVKM. In nucleotides, the CDR3 is TGTGCCAGCAGTTTATATAACACTGAAGCTTTCTTT. This translates into CASSLYNTEAFF.

V is TRBV28 and J is TRBJ2-7; no firm D call. The V end lost 3 bases, the J end lost 4 bases, and 13 bases lay between the germline ends. There are 14 residues in the CDR3. CDR1 is MDHEN and CDR2 is SYDVKM in the germline V gene. The DNA of the CDR3 is TGTGCCAGCAGTTTCATCCCTGCGGCATACGAGCAGTACTTC. It specifies CASSFIPAAYEQYF.

The chain employs TRBV27 and TRBJ2-7, with TRBD1 as a possible D gene (7 bases). Germline V gives CDR1 MNHEY, CDR2 SMNVEV (reference sequence). Trimming shortened V by 4 bases and J by 7 bases, and 11 bases separated the two germline ends. The CDR3 contains 12 residues. Here the CDR3 DNA reads TGTGCCAGCAGTTCCCCAGGGGGGGAGCAGTACTTC. Amino acids: CASSSPGGEQYF.

The chain has TRBV5-1 and TRBJ2-2; TRBD1 might be the D (5 bases). The CDR3 has 16 amino acids. Germline V gene lookup returns CDR1 SGHRS and CDR2 YFSETQ. Trimming removed 0 bases at V and 1 base at J, with 10 bases between. In DNA form, the CDR3 reads TGCGCCAGCAGCTTGGCCCAGCAGGGGAACACCGGGGAGCTGTTTTTT. It codes for CASSLAQQGNTGELFF.

In its sample, this clone was seen once. The chain joins TRBV10-3 to TRBJ2-5, with D perhaps being TRBD1 or TRBD2 (5 bases each). This CDR3 is built from 13 residues. Looked up from germline, CDR1 is ENHRY and CDR2 is SYGVKD. Trimming took 6 bases from V and 5 from J, leaving 13 bases between them. In DNA, the CDR3 is TGTGCCATCAGGGGGGTTAGCGAGGAGACCCAGTACTTC. As protein: CAIRGVSEETQYF.

V gene TRBV15 combines with J gene TRBJ2-7; D tentatively fits TRBD1 or TRBD2 (5 bases each). The CDR3 is 16 amino acids. Per the germline V gene, CDR1 is LNHNV and CDR2 is YYDKDF (reference sequence). V was pared by 0 bases and J by 2 bases, with 14 bases between. The CDR3 loop reads CATSREYSRDPYEQYF. DNA of the CDR3: TGTGCCACCAGCAGAGAGTACAGCAGGGACCCCTACGAGCAGTACTTC.

This clone has just a few counts. The chain employs TRBV2 and TRBJ1-6, with 8 bases fitting TRBD1. Unmatched junction bases numbered 11, after V lost 4 bases and J lost 12 bases. Germline V gives CDR1 SNHLY, CDR2 FYNNEI. The CDR3 extends over 15 amino acids. The CDR3 bases are TGTGCCAGCAGTGGACAGGGGATCTCGTTTGGACCCCTCCACTTT. Protein product: CASSGQGISFGPLHF.

CDR3 sequence: CASSHRGSPLHF. The CDR3, as DNA: TGTGCCAGCAGCCACAGGGGTTCACCCCTCCACTTT. The J gene is TRBJ1-6, the V gene TRBV11-1; TRBD1 aligns across 7 bases. Germline V CDR1 and CDR2: SGHAT, FQDESV (reference sequence). The J segment lost 9 bases and the V segment lost 5 bases, leaving 1 base of the junction unmatched. The length of the CDR3 is 12 residues. The full variable domain, with the rest looked up from reference TRBV11-1 and TRBJ1-6, is EAEVAQSPRYKITEKSQAVAFWCDPISGHATLYWYRQILGQGPELLVQFQDESVVDDSQLPKDRFSAERLKGVDSTLKIQPAELGDSAMYLCASSHRGSPLHFGNGTRLTVT.

This chain joins TRBV6-1 and TRBJ2-5, with 8 bases identical to TRBD1. The CDR3 has 14 residues. Trimming removed 6 bases from V and 1 base from J; junction bases left unmatched: 4. The germline V gene encodes CDR1 MNHNS and CDR2 SASEGT. The CDR3 sequence is CASRGTGLQETQYF. The CDR3 nucleotides read TGTGCCAGCAGGGGGACAGGCCTCCAAGAGACCCAGTACTTC.

The table lists this clone with a few counts. CDR3 sequence (DNA): TGCGCCAGCAGCCAAGGGGACCCGCCCCTCCACTTT. This gives the protein CASSQGDPPLHF. The chain combines TRBV4-1 with TRBJ1-6; perhaps TRBD1 as D (5 bases). Germline V gene sequence: CDR1 MGHRA, CDR2 YSYEKL. V lost 1 base to trimming and J lost 13 bases, with 8 bases between them. The CDR3 is 12 amino acids.

This sequence joins TRBV5-6 and TRBJ2-5; 7 nucleotides align to TRBD1. This CDR3 has 15 residues. The V and J ends lost 4 bases and 4 bases, in that order; junction bases with no gene match: 10. Looked up from germline, CDR1 is SGHDT and CDR2 is YYEEEE. The CDR3 is CASSLDRGRRETQYF. CDR3 DNA sequence: TGTGCCAGCAGCCTTGATAGGGGGCGACGAGAGACCCAGTACTTC.

This chain joins TRBV6-6 and TRBJ1-6; no firm D call. Trimming stripped 5 bases from V and 9 bases from J, with 11 bases between. This CDR3 has 13 amino acids. Germline CDR1 MNHNY, CDR2 SVGAGI (reference sequence). For the CDR3, the DNA is TGTGCCAGCAGTCCAGGAGTATCTTCACCCCTCCACTTT. Encoded protein: CASSPGVSSPLHF.

This clone was observed a handful of times. The chain carries TRBV6-5 and TRBJ1-1; maybe TRBD1 (5 bases). Per germline, CDR1 MNHEY and CDR2 SVGAGI. The germline V and J ends were trimmed by 6 bases and 2 bases, with 13 bases remaining between them. CDR3 length equals 14 residues. The CDR3 loop is CASRLQGYNTEAFF. CDR3 bases: TGTGCCAGCAGACTTCAGGGTTACAACACTGAAGCTTTCTTT.

V and J are TRBV5-4 and TRBJ1-2, with a tentative D call TRBD1 (5 bases). The CDR3 extends over 15 amino acids. Trimming removed 4 bases at V and 0 bases at J, with 13 bases between. Germline loops: CDR1 SGHNT, CDR2 YYREEE (reference sequence). The CDR3 protein is CASSPRDPPNYGYTF. The DNA of the CDR3 is TGTGCCAGCAGCCCCCGGGACCCTCCTAACTATGGCTACACCTTC.

CDR3 nucleotides: TGTGCCAGCAGCCCCCCTCCCCTAGCGGGGGGGCGGGAGACCCAGTACTTC. It encodes CASSPPPLAGGRETQYF. The V call is TRBV5-4, the J call TRBJ2-5, with 12 bases that match TRBD2. CDR3 size: 17 residues. J gave up 5 bases and V 4 bases, and 12 bases lay outside the gene matches. Germline V gene lookup returns CDR1 SGHNT and CDR2 YYREEE (reference sequence). Full variable domain (missing parts from reference TRBV5-4 and TRBJ2-5): ETGVTQSPTHLIKTRGQQVTLRCSSQSGHNTVSWYQQALGQGPQFIFQYYREEENGRGNFPPRFSGLQFPNYSSELNVNALELDDSALYLCASSPPPLAGGRETQYFGPGTRLLVL.

The chain employs TRBV19 and TRBJ1-5, with unresolved D. With 0 bases removed from V and 5 bases from J, the gap between germline ends came to 2 bases. The CDR3 consists of 12 residues. The germline CDR1 and CDR2 sequences are LNHDA and SQIVND (reference sequence). The DNA for the CDR3 is TGTGCCAGTAGTATAGAGGATCAGCCCCAGCATTTT. It translates to CASSIEDQPQHF. Full variable domain (rest looked up from reference TRBV19 and TRBJ1-5): DGGITQSPKYLFRKEGQNVTLSCEQNLNHDAMYWYRQDPGQGLRLIYYSQIVNDFQKGDIAEGYSVSREKKESFPLTVTSAQKNPTAFYLCASSIEDQPQHFGDGTRLSIL.

This clone was counted once. The chain uses TRBV5-4 and TRBJ1-2; 9 positions agree with TRBD1. The V gene end was trimmed by 4 bases and the J gene end by 6 bases; junction bases not matched to a gene: 7. The CDR3 has 14 residues. Germline V gene lookup returns CDR1 SGHNT and CDR2 YYREEE (reference sequence). This CDR3 is CASSPLTGGDGYTF. The CDR3 coding sequence is TGTGCCAGCAGCCCCCTGACAGGGGGAGATGGCTACACCTTC.

The chain carries TRBV7-8 and TRBJ2-7; D possibly matches TRBD1 or TRBD2 (5 bases each). V shed 0 bases and J shed 5 bases, with 5 bases lying between them. The CDR3 is made up of 12 amino acids. Germline V gene data show CDR1 as SGHVS and CDR2 as FQNEAQ. CDR3 nucleotide sequence: TGTGCCAGCAGCTTAGCGGGGGACGAGCAGTACTTC. This codes for CASSLAGDEQYF.

A single count supports this clone. The chain employs TRBV5-8 and TRBJ2-5, with D uncertain. The CDR3 loop spans 16 amino acids. Trimming took 0 bases from V and 2 from J, leaving 14 bases between them. Germline-derived CDR1 and CDR2 are SGHTS and YDEGEE. CDR3 protein: CASSLAGGVWQETQYF. CDR3 DNA: TGTGCCAGCAGCTTGGCCGGTGGAGTCTGGCAAGAGACCCAGTACTTC.